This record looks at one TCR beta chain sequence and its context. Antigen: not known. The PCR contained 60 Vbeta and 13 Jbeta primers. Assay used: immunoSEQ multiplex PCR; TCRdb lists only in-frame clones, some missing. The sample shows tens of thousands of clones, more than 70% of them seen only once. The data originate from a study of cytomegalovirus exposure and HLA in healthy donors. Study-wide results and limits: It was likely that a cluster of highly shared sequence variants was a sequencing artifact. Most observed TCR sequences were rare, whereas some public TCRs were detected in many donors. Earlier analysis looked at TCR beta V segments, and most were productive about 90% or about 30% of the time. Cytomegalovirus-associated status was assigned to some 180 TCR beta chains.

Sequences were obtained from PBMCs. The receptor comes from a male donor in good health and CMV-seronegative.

CDR3 DNA: TGTGCCAGCAGCTTAACCAGGGGAAGGGCTGGGGCCAACGTCCTGACTTTC. Its translation: CASSLTRGRAGANVLTF. The chain combines TRBV7-9 with TRBJ2-6, with D perhaps TRBD1 (6 bases). The CDR3 extends over 17 amino acids. Germline values: CDR1 SEHNR, CDR2 FQNEAQ (reference sequence). Trimming cost V 2 bases and J 2 bases, with 13 bases left between them. The variable domain in full, completed from reference TRBV7-9 and TRBJ2-6, reads DTGVSQNPRHKITKRGQNVTFRCDPISEHNRLYWYRQTLGQGPEFLTYFQNEAQLEKSRLLSDRFSAERPKGSFSTLEIQRTEQGDSAMYLCASSLTRGRAGANVLTFGAGSRLTVL.